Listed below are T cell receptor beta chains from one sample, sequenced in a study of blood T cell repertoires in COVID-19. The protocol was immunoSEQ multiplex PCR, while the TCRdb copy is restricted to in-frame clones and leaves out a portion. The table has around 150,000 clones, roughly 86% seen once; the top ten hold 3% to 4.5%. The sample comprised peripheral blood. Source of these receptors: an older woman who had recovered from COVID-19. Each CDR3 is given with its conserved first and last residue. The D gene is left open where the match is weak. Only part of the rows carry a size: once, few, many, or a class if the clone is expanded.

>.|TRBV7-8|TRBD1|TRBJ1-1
CASSGTGHTEAFF
TGTGCCAGCAGCGGGACAGGTCACACTGAAGCTTTCTTT
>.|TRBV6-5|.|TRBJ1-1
CASSSGGRRYTEAFF
TGTGCCAGCAGTTCCGGCGGGCGCAGATACACTGAAGCTTTCTTT
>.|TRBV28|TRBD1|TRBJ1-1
CASSLRQGGSEAFF
TGTGCCAGCAGTTTGCGACAGGGGGGGTCTGAAGCTTTCTTT
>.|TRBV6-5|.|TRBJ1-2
CASSFNREYGYTF
TGTGCCAGCAGTTTTAACAGGGAATATGGCTACACCTTC
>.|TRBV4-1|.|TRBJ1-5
CASSVGGGDQPQHF
TGCGCCAGCAGCGTAGGGGGGGGCGATCAGCCCCAGCATTTT
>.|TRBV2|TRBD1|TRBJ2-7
CASSDPGGDRVHEQYF
TGTGCCAGCAGTGATCCAGGAGGAGACAGGGTCCACGAGCAGTACTTC
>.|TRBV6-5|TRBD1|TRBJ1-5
CASAPQGARQPQHF
TGTGCCAGCGCCCCGCAGGGGGCGCGTCAGCCCCAGCATTTT
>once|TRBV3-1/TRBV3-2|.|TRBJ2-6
CASSQGPPSSGANVLTF
TGTGCCAGCAGCCAAGGCCCACCTAGCTCTGGGGCCAACGTCCTGACTTTC
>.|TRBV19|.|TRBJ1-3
CASSQEVSGTWVSTIYF
TGTGCCAGTAGTCAAGAGGTTTCCGGGACATGGGTTTCCACCATATATTTT
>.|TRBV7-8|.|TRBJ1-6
CASRSTTANSPLHF
TGTGCCAGCCGATCGACAACTGCCAATTCACCCCTCCACTTT
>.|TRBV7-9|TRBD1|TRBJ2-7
CASSIRGQRYEQYF
TGTGCCAGCAGCATCAGGGGGCAGAGGTACGAGCAGTACTTC
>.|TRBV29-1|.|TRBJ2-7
CSVLLFTEKYEQYF
TGCAGCGTCCTCCTTTTCACAGAGAAGTACGAGCAGTACTTC
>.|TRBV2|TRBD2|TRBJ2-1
CASRGLDPYNEQFF
TGTGCCAGCAGGGGACTAGATCCCTACAATGAGCAGTTCTTC
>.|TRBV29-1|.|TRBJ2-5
CSVAAEKQGPFGQFGTQYF
TGCAGCGTCGCCGCGGAGAAACAGGGCCCCTTCGGCCAGTTTGGGACCCAGTACTTC
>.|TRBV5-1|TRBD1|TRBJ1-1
CASSLNDRDQAFF
TGCGCCAGCAGCCTTAACGACAGGGACCAAGCTTTCTTT
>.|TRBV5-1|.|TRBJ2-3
CASSFGGSTDTQYF
TGCGCCAGCAGCTTCGGCGGAAGCACAGATACGCAGTATTTT
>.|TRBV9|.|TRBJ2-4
CASSVATDSNIQYF
TGTGCCAGCAGCGTAGCGACAGATTCAAACATTCAGTACTTC
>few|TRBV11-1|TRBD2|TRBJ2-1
CASSLYSGGIDEQFF
TGTGCCAGCAGCTTATATAGCGGGGGGATCGATGAGCAGTTCTTC
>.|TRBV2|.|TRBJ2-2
CASISGRGGGELFF
TGTGCCAGCATTTCAGGGCGGGGCGGCGGGGAGCTGTTTTTT
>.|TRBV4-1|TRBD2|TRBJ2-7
CASSQILAGGYEQYF
TGCGCCAGCAGCCAGATACTAGCGGGGGGCTACGAGCAGTACTTC
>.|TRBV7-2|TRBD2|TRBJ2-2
CASSNRAGGHTGELFF
TGTGCCAGCAGCAACCGAGCGGGGGGGCACACCGGGGAGCTGTTTTTT
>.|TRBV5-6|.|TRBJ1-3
CASSRTQPGNTIYF
TGTGCCAGCAGCCGAACACAGCCTGGAAACACCATATATTTT
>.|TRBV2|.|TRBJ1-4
CASSGYGPGNGKLFF
TGTGCCAGCAGTGGGTACGGGCCGGGGAATGGAAAACTGTTTTTT
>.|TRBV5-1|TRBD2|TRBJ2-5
CASSLDGSGEETQYF
TGCGCCAGCAGCTTGGATGGTAGCGGGGAAGAGACCCAGTACTTC
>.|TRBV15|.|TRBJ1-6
CATSRDGRGNNSPLHF
TGTGCCACCAGCAGAGATGGTCGGGGTAATAATTCACCCCTCCACTTT
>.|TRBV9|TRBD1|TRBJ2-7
CASSPNRRQGYEQYF
TGTGCCAGCAGCCCCAACCGGAGACAGGGTTACGAGCAGTACTTC
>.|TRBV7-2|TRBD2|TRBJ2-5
CASSLGSGGQETQYF
TGTGCCAGCAGCTTAGGGTCGGGAGGGCAAGAGACCCAGTACTTC
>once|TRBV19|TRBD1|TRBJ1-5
CASSMTSGQGAYNQPQHF
TGTGCCAGTAGTATGACTTCGGGACAGGGGGCCTACAATCAGCCCCAGCATTTT
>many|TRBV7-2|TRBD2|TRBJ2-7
CASSPAGTTTTEQYF
TGTGCCAGCAGCCCAGCCGGGACTACTACGACTGAGCAGTACTTC
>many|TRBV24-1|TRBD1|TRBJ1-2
CATSDASGQGAMWYGYTF
TGTGCCACCAGTGATGCCTCGGGACAGGGGGCTATGTGGTATGGCTACACCTTC
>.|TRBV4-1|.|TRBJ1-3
CASSLQPTAAGNTIYF
TGCGCCAGCAGTCTCCAGCCAACAGCCGCTGGAAACACCATATATTTT
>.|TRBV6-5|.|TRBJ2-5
CALGGGPLETQYF
TGTGCCCTAGGGGGGGGGCCTCTGGAGACCCAGTACTTC
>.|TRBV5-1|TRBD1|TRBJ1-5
CASSLDRGSQPQHF
TGCGCCAGCAGCTTGGACAGGGGATCTCAGCCCCAGCATTTT
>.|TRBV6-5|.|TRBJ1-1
CASLPGRANTEAFF
TGTGCCAGCTTACCCGGCAGGGCGAACACTGAAGCTTTCTTT
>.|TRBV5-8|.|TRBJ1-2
CASSLRPGIHGYGYTF
TGTGCCAGCAGCCTGCGGCCAGGGATTCACGGCTATGGCTACACCTTC
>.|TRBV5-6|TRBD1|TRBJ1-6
CASSLAYRGRNSPLHF
TGTGCCAGCAGCTTGGCCTACAGGGGCAGGAATTCACCCCTCCACTTT
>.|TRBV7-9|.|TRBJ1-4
CASSYEGATNEKLFF
TGTGCCAGCAGCTATGAGGGGGCAACTAATGAAAAACTGTTTTTT
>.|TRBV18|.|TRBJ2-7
CASSPPGLSYEQYF
TGTGCCAGCTCACCACCTGGGCTTTCCTACGAGCAGTACTTC
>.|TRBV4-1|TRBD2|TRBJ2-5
CASSHLAGGQETQYF
TGCGCCAGCAGCCATCTGGCGGGGGGCCAAGAGACCCAGTACTTC
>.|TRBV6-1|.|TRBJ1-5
CASSETVVTGHQPQHF
TGTGCCAGCAGTGAAACGGTAGTTACAGGTCATCAGCCCCAGCATTTT
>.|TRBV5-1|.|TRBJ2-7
CASSLGTVKSSYEQYF
TGCGCCAGCAGCTTGGGGACAGTGAAGAGCTCCTACGAGCAGTACTTC
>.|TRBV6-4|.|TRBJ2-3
CASSVTVADTQYF
TGTGCCAGCAGTGTAACAGTCGCCGATACGCAGTATTTT
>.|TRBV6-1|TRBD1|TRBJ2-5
CASSEGQGAGETQYF
TGTGCCAGCAGTGAAGGACAGGGGGCGGGAGAGACCCAGTACTTC